One T cell receptor beta chain is described in this entry. Assay used: immunoSEQ multiplex PCR; TCRdb lists only in-frame clones, some missing. This sample has 75,000 to 100,000 clones, with 85% to 95% found just once. The CDR3 extends over 15 amino acids. V dropped 6 bases and J dropped 4 bases, with 18 bases sitting between them. Looked up from germline, CDR1 is MNHEY and CDR2 is SMNVEV (reference sequence). This sample stems from a study of technical replicates of blood from a few donors. Sample: T cells isolated from PBMCs. The receptor was isolated from a human donor in good health. The chain employs TRBV27 and TRBJ1-2; tentatively, D is TRBD1 (5 bases). The CDR3 loop is CASRKDPGSVYGYTF. The CDR3 region has the DNA TGTGCCAGCAGAAAGGACCCAGGGTCCGTCTATGGCTACACCTTC.